This TCR beta chain was sequenced during a study of blood T cell repertoires in COVID-19. Sequencing used immunoSEQ multiplex PCR; TCRdb keeps in-frame clones, though not all of them. This table holds some 300,000 clones, around 81% found once. Specimen: peripheral blood. The TCR originated in a woman aged 50 to 60 with active or convalescent COVID-19.

The CDR3 bases are TGTGCCAGCAGCTGGGGGACTAGCGGGCCCCAAGAGACCCAGTACTTC. Translating gives CASSWGTSGPQETQYF. The rearrangement links TRBV5-6 to TRBJ2-5, with 12 bases identical to TRBD2. Per germline, CDR1 SGHDT and CDR2 YYEEEE. The CDR3 has 16 amino acids. The junction had 4 bases not matched to a gene; V was cut back by 3 bases and J by 1 base. The full variable domain, completed using reference TRBV5-6 and TRBJ2-5, is DAGVTQSPTHLIKTRGQQVTLRCSPKSGHDTVSWYQQALGQGPQFIFQYYEEEERQRGNFPDRFSGHQFPNYSSELNVNALLLGDSALYLCASSWGTSGPQETQYFGPGTRLLVL.